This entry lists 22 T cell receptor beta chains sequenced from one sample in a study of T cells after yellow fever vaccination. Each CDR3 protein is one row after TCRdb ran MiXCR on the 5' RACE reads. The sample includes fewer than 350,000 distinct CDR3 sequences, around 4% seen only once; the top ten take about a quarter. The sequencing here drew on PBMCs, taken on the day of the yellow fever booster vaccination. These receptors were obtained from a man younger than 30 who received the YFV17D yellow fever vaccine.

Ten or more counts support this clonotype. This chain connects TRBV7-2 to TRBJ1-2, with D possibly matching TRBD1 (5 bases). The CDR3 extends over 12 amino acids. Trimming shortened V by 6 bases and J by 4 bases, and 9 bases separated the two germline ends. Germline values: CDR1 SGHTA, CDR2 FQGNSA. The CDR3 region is CASSPQGYGYTF. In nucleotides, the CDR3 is TGTGCCAGCAGTCCCCAGGGCTATGGCTACACCTTC.

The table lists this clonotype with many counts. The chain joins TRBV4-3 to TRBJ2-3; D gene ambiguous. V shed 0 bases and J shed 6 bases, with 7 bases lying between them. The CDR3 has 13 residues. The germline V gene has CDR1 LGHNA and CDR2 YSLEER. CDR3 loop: CASSQDFGDTQYF. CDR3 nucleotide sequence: TGCGCCAGCAGCCAAGATTTCGGGGATACGCAGTATTTT.

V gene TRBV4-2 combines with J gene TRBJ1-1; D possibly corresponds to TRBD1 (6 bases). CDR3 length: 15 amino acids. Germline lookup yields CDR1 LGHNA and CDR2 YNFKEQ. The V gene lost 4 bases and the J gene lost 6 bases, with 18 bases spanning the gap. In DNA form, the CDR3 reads TGTGCCAGCAGCCCCGGTCAGGGGCAGCGCGCTGAAGCTTTCTTT. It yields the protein CASSPGQGQRAEAFF.

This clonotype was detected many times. The CDR3 sequence is CASRRTGSTDTQYF. For the CDR3, the DNA is TGTGCCAGCAGAAGGACGGGGAGCACAGATACGCAGTATTTT. J is TRBJ2-3 and V is TRBV6-5, with a weak D call TRBD2 (5 bases). This CDR3 region has 14 residues. Germline CDR1 reads MNHEY; CDR2 reads SVGAGI. Trimming left V 6 bases short and J 0 bases short, with 10 bases between.

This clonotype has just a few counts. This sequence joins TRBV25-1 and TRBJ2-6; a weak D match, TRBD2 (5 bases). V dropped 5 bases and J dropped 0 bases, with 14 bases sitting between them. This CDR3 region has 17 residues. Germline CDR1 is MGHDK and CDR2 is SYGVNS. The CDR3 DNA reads TGTGCCAGCAGTCCTTCAGGCGGGTCCTCTGGGGCCAACGTCCTGACTTTC. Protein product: CASSPSGGSSGANVLTF.

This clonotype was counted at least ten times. The DNA of the CDR3 is TGTGCCAGCAGCTTAGCCTTGCTGAGGGATCAAGCTTTCTTT. It translates to CASSLALLRDQAFF. This sequence joins TRBV7-2 and TRBJ1-1; D unresolved. V was trimmed by 0 bases and J by 9 bases, leaving 14 bases between them. The CDR3 is 14 residues long. The germline CDR1 and CDR2 sequences are SGHTA and FQGNSA.

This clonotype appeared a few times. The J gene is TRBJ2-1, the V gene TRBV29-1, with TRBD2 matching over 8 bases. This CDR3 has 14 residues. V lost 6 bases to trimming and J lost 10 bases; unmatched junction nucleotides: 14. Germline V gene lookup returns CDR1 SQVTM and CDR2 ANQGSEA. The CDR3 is CSVGSSGEGGEQFF. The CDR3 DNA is TGCAGCGTCGGTAGTAGCGGGGAAGGTGGCGAGCAGTTCTTC.

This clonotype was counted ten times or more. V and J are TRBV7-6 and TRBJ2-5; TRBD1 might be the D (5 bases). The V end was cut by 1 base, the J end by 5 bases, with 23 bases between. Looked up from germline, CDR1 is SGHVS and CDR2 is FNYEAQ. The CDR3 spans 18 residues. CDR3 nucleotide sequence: TGTGCCAGCAGCTTAGATCTCGGCTCGGGTCAGGGCTCGGAGACCCAGTACTTC. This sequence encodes CASSLDLGSGQGSETQYF.

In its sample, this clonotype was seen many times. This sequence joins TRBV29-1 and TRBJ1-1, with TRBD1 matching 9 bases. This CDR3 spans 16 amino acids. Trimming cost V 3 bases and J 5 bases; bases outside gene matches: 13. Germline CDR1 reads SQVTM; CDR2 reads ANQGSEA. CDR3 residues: CSVETLRDREGTEAFF. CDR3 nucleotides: TGCAGCGTTGAGACGCTCCGGGACAGGGAGGGGACTGAAGCTTTCTTT.

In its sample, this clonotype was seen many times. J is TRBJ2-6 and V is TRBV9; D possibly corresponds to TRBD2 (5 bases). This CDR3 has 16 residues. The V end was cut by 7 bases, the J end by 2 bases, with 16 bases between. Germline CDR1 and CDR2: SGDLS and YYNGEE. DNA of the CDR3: TGTGCCAGCTCCCCAAGAAGAGGGACTGGGGCCAACGTCCTGACTTTC. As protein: CASSPRRGTGANVLTF.

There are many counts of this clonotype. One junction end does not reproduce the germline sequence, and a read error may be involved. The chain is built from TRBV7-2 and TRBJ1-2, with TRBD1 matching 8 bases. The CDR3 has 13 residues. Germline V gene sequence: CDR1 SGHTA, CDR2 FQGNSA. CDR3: CASSSGQGGGYTF. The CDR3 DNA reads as TGCGCCAGCAGCTCCGGACAGGGTGGTGGCTACACCTTC.

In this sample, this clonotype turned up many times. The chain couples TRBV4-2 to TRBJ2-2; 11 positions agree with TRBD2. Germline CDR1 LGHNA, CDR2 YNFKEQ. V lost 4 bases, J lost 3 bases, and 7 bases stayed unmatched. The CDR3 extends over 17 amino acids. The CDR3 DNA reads TGTGCCAGCAGCCCACTTTCACTAGCGGGGGACACCGGGGAGCTGTTTTTT. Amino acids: CASSPLSLAGDTGELFF.

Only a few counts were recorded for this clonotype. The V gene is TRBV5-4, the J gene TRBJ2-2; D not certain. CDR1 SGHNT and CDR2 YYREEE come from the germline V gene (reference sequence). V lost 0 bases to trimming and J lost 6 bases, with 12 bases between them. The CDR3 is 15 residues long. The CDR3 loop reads CASSLAGSYAGELFF. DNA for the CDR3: TGTGCCAGCAGCTTGGCAGGCTCGTACGCCGGGGAGCTGTTTTTT. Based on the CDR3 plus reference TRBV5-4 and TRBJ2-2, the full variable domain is ETGVTQSPTHLIKTRGQQVTLRCSSQSGHNTVSWYQQALGQGPQFIFQYYREEENGRGNFPPRFSGLQFPNYSSELNVNALELDDSALYLCASSLAGSYAGELFFGEGSRLTVL.

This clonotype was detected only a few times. The CDR3 reads CASSQDISGVYGYTF. The CDR3 nucleotides read TGTGCCAGCAGCCAAGATATTTCCGGGGTTTATGGCTACACCTTC. V gene TRBV4-2 combines with J gene TRBJ1-2; no clear D gene. CDR1 LGHNA and CDR2 YNFKEQ come from the germline V gene. The V end lost 0 bases, the J end lost 5 bases, and 13 bases lay between the germline ends. There are 15 residues in the CDR3.

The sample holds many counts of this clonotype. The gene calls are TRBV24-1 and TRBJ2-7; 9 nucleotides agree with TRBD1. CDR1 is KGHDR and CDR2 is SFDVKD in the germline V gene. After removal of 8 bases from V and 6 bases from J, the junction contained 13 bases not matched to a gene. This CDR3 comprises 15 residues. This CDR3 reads CATMGFGTGKREQYF. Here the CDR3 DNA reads TGTGCCACCATGGGGTTTGGGACAGGGAAACGCGAGCAGTACTTC.

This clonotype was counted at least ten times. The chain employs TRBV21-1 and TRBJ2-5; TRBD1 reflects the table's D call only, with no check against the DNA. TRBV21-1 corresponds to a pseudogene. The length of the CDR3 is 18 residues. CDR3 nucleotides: TGTGCCAGCAGCAAAGATCTCCTGGGGGCTGACAACCAAGAGACCCAGTACTTC. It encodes CASSKDLLGADNQETQYF.

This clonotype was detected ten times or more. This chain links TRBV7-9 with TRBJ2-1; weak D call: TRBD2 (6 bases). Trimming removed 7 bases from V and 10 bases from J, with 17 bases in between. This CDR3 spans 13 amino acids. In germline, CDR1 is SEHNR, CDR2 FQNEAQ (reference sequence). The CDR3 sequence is CASNVGGALEQFF. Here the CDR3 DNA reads TGTGCCAGCAACGTTGGCGGGGCCCTCGAGCAGTTCTTC.

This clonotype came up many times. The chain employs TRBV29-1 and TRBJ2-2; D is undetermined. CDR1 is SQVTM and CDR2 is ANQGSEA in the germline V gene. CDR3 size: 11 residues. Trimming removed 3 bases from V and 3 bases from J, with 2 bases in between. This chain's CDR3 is CSVDYTGELFF. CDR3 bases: TGCAGCGTTGACTACACCGGGGAGCTGTTTTTT.

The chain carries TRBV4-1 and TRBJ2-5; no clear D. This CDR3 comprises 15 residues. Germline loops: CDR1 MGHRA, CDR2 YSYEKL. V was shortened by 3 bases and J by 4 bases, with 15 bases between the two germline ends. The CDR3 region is CASSQPPALRETQYF. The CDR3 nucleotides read TGCGCCAGCAGCCAGCCCCCAGCCTTAAGAGAGACCCAGTACTTC.

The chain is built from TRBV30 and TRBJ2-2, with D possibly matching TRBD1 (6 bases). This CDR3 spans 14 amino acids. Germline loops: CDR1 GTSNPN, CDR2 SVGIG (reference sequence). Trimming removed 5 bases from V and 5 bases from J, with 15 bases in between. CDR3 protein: CAWEQGRQTGELFF. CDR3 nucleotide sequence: TGTGCCTGGGAACAGGGAAGGCAGACCGGGGAGCTGTTTTTT.

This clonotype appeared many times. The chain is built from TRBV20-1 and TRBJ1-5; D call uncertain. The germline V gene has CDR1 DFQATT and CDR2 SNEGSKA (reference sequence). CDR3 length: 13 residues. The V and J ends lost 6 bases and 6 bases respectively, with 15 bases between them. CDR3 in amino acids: CSAGGGGSQPQHF. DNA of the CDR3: TGCAGTGCGGGCGGTGGTGGATCTCAGCCCCAGCATTTT.

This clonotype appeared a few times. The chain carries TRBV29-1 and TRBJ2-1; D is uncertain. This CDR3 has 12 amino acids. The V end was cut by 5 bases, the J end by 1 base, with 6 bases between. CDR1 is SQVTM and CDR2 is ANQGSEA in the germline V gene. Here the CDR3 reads CSVSHSYNEQFF. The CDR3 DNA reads TGCAGCGTTTCTCATTCCTACAATGAGCAGTTCTTC.